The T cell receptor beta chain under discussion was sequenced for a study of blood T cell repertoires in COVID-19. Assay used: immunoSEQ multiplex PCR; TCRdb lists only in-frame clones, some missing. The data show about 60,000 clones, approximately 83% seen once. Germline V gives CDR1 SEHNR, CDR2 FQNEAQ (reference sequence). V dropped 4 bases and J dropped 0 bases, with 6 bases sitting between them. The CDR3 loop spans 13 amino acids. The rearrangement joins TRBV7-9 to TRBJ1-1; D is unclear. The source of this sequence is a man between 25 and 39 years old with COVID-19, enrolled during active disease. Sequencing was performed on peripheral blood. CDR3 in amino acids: CASSSGVNTEAFF. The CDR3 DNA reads TGTGCCAGCAGCTCCGGGGTGAACACTGAAGCTTTCTTT.